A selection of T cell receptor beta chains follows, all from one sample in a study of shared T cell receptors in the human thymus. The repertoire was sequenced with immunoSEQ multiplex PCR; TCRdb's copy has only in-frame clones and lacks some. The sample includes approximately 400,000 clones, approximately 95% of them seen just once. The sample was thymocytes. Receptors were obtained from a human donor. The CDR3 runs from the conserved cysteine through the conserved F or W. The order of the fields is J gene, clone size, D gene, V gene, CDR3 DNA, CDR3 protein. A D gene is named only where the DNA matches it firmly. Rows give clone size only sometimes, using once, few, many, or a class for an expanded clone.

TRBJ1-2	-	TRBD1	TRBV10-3	TGTGCCATCAGTGAGTCGACAGGGCAGAATTTCCCGGCTAACTATGGCTACACCTTC	CAISESTGQNFPANYGYTF
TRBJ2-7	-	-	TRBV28	TGTGCCAGCTGGGGGCGGCGGAGCTCCTACGAGCAGTACTTC	CASWGRRSSYEQYF
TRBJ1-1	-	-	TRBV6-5	TGTGCCAGCAGTTCCAAATTCCGGGAGGAGGCTTTCTTT	CASSSKFREEAFF
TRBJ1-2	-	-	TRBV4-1	TGCGCCAGCAGCCAAGTCCACACTTCCCGCTATGGCTACACCTTC	CASSQVHTSRYGYTF
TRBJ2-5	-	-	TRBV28	TGTGCCAGCAGTTTGTCCCGGGACAACCAAGAGACCCAGTACTTC	CASSLSRDNQETQYF
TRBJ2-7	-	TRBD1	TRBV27	TGTGCCAGCAGTCCGGACAGGGGAATCTCGATCGCGCAGTACTTC	CASSPDRGISIAQYF
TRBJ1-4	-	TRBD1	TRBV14	TGTGCCAGCAGCGGGGGACAGCCTAATGAAAAACTGTTTTTT	CASSGGQPNEKLFF
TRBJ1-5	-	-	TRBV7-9	TGTGCCAGCAGCCCGGGGGGGGTCAATCAGCCCCAGCATTTT	CASSPGGVNQPQHF
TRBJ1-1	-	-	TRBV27	TGTGCCAGCAGTTTAAGGTCTGCGAACACTGAAGCTTTCTTT	CASSLRSANTEAFF
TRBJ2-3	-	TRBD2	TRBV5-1	TGCGCCAGCAGCATCGGGACTAGTATGCGGGGAGATACGCAGTATTTT	CASSIGTSMRGDTQYF
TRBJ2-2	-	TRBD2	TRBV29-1	TGCAGCGGAAGACTAGCGGGAGGGCCCACCGGGGAGCTGTTTTTT	CSGRLAGGPTGELFF
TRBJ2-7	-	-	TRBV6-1	TGTGCCAGCCCCTATACGACAGCCTCCTCCTACGAGCAGTACTTC	CASPYTTASSYEQYF
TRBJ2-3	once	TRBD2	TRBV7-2	TGTGCCAGCAGCAGACGTCCGGGACTAGCGAACACAGATACGCAGTATTTT	CASSRRPGLANTDTQYF
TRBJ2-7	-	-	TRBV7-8	TGTGCCAGCAGCTTATACCCCCAAGGCATGGATGCTACTAGGCGGTACTTC	CASSLYPQGMDATRRYF
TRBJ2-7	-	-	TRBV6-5	TGTGCCAGCAGTTACTCAGGAAACTACGAGCAGTACTTC	CASSYSGNYEQYF
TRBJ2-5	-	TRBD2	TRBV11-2	TGTGCCAGCAGCGAAGGATCGTCTAGCGGGAGTCCCAGGGAGACCCAGTACTTC	CASSEGSSSGSPRETQYF